This entry concerns a single T cell receptor (beta chain). Its target antigen remains unknown. Per-base qualities were not stored, and no clone one base away is much larger. The data originate from a study of T cells in localized non-small cell lung cancer (dated by TCRdb to the early 2020s). Describing the broader study: T cell repertoires of a few hundred early-stage NSCLC patients were analyzed, with tumors being compared against uninvolved tumor-adjacent lungs. A mean age of approximately 70 years was recorded for the NSCLC patients, of whom around 140 were male and over 100 were female. The cohort was made up of approximately 250 treatment-naive NSCLC patients whose localized lung tumors had been resected. What the research found in general, with its limitations: Of the top 100 tumor clones, a median of roughly 53 were detected in paired uninvolved adjacent lung; under 35 were also among that lung's top 100. Multi-region tumor sequencing was not performed, so intratumor heterogeneity could not be excluded. Uninvolved tumor-adjacent lung showed the highest T cell clonality, higher than tumor, which suggests more focused antigenic responses in the uninvolved tumor-adjacent lung. Higher T cell density in blood was associated with longer overall survival, whereas higher clonality in adjacent lung was associated with shorter survival. Because of the exploratory design, TCR variables were selected using unadjusted p-values without false-discovery rate correction.

The immunoSEQ Assay was used to sequence TCR beta CDR3 regions from DNA. Per the original workflow: To compute T cell density, TCR beta template counts were normalized to usable DNA, which was estimated by amplifying housekeeping genes. The preseqR package was used to estimate richness by extrapolating to 400,000 templates for PBMC samples and to 120,000 templates for tissue samples. Clonality was defined as one minus Pielou's evenness. Differential abundance testing on productive amino-acid clonotypes, with a minimum total count of 5 and an alpha of 0.1, was used to identify tissue-enriched TCRs. The Jaccard Index and the Morisita Overlap Index were used to measure how much the repertoires overlapped between compartments. GLIPH grouped TCR beta CDR3s together with public tetramer-defined viral CDR3s, and a viral motif had to include at least three viral sequences and show V-gene enrichment. TCRdb took over this immuneACCESS table, retaining in-frame rearrangements with V and J assigned. Such tables are incomplete; in checked studies, under half of the missing clones stem from an unresolved V gene, and the remainder is unexplained. The D gene and trimming were derived from the DNA, and the V and J assignments and clone size from that table. The sample records some 85,000 clones, about 78% of which are singletons. The leading ten clones occupy about 19% of the sample.

From cysteine to phenylalanine, the CDR3 is 15 amino acids long. Only the CDR3 portion is preserved as DNA: 45 bases, with reading frame beginning at the first base. CDR1 and CDR2, looked up from the germline V gene, are MDHEN and SYDVKM. Relative to germline, V is 3 bases shorter and J is 4 bases shorter, with 15 bases between their ends. At diagnosis, peripheral blood, uninvolved tumor-adjacent lung and tumor were collected and were preserved as a mix of fresh-frozen and FFPE material. For TCR repertoire profiling, blood samples were analyzed in the form of peripheral blood mononuclear cells. The source is a man aged 40 to 70 with stage II squamous cell lung carcinoma. Sequences were derived from PBMCs, sampled before any cancer treatment. The chain employs TRBV28 and TRBJ1-1; the D gene is possibly TRBD1, with 5 bases matching. The DNA sequence is TGTGCCAGCAGTTTGAAGGGGAGGCAGGGCACTGAAGCTTTCTTT. It codes for CASSLKGRQGTEAFF.